A selection of T cell receptor beta chains follows, all from one sample in a study of vaccination and CD4 T cells after COVID-19. Their recognized antigens are unknown. TCRdb redid the calling of the PCR reads with MiXCR, one entry per CDR3 protein. The table records about 13,000 distinct CDR3 sequences, 61% of them present only once. Sequencing used CD4+ T cells from blood, cultured in vitro. The receptors derive from a human donor who had recovered from COVID-19. Both conserved end residues are part of each CDR3. The order of the fields is CDR3 length, J gene, V gene, clone size, D gene, CDR3 protein, CDR3 DNA. D genes are given only for firm matches. For some rows the clone size is stated as once, few or many, or as a class when expanded; others skip it.

>13|TRBJ1-1|TRBV20-1|NA|NA
CSARVDRRGEAFF
TGCAGTGCTAGAGTCGATCGCCGGGGGGAAGCTTTCTTT
>15|TRBJ2-7|TRBV27|NA|NA
CASSLRQGGLEEQYF
TGTGCCAGCAGTTTACGGCAGGGGGGCCTGGAAGAGCAGTACTTC
>14|TRBJ2-7|TRBV11-3|NA|NA
CASSLVTGPYEQYF
TGTGCCAGCAGCTTAGTAACAGGGCCCTACGAGCAGTACTTC
>13|TRBJ1-1|TRBV7-9|large|NA
CASSSGKHIEAFF
TGTGCCAGCAGCTCAGGGAAGCACATTGAAGCTTTCTTT
>13|TRBJ1-1|TRBV7-3|NA|NA
CASSPIPYTEAFF
TGTGCCAGCAGCCCAATCCCATACACTGAAGCTTTCTTT
>13|TRBJ2-7|TRBV6-5|once|NA
CASSYEGAYEQYF
TGTGCCAGCAGTTACGAGGGGGCCTACGAGCAGTACTTC
>18|TRBJ2-3|TRBV27|NA|TRBD2
CASSWLASGRGSTDTQYF
TGTGCCAGCAGTTGGCTGGCTAGCGGGAGGGGGAGCACAGATACGCAGTATTTT
>14|TRBJ1-5|TRBV10-3|NA|NA
CAISEVGLDQPQHF
TGTGCCATCAGTGAGGTGGGGCTAGATCAGCCCCAGCATTTT
>13|TRBJ2-1|TRBV7-3|NA|NA
CASSPPPYNEQFF
TGTGCCAGCAGCCCACCCCCCTACAATGAGCAGTTCTTC
>13|TRBJ1-2|TRBV11-2|NA|TRBD1
CASSTDRARGYTF
TGTGCCAGCAGCACAGACAGGGCCCGGGGCTACACCTTC
>12|TRBJ1-2|TRBV24-1|NA|NA
CATSDIKFGYTF
TGTGCCACCAGTGACATCAAGTTTGGCTACACCTTC
>14|TRBJ1-1|TRBV7-9|NA|TRBD1
CASSLYRGNTEAFF
TGTGCCAGCAGCTTATACAGGGGGAACACTGAAGCTTTCTTT
>14|TRBJ1-2|TRBV6-5|few|NA
CASSYDRHPYGYTF
TGTGCCAGCAGTTACGATAGACACCCCTATGGCTACACCTTC
>13|TRBJ1-1|TRBV19|few|NA
CASSMVRNTEAFF
TGTGCCAGTAGTATGGTCAGGAACACTGAAGCTTTCTTT
>15|TRBJ1-6|TRBV11-3|NA|NA
CASSLDRRETSPLHF
TGTGCCAGCAGCTTAGATCGGAGGGAGACATCACCCCTCCACTTT
>13|TRBJ1-3|TRBV20-1|NA|NA
CSAPLGIGNTIYF
TGCAGTGCGCCTCTGGGGATTGGAAACACCATATATTTT
>13|TRBJ2-7|TRBV7-2|once|NA
CASSSQRGGGQYF
TGTGCCAGCAGCTCCCAAAGGGGGGGCGGGCAGTACTTC
>13|TRBJ1-2|TRBV11-3|NA|TRBD1
CASGTGTNYGYTF
TGTGCCAGCGGGACAGGGACCAACTATGGCTACACCTTC
>11|TRBJ1-4|TRBV19|few|NA
CASSPAIGLFF
TGTGCCAGTAGTCCGGCAATAGGACTGTTTTTT
>16|TRBJ1-6|TRBV20-1|NA|NA
CSARKPRAGLNSPLHF
TGCAGTGCTAGAAAACCTCGGGCAGGGTTGAATTCACCCCTCCACTTT
>12|TRBJ2-7|TRBV20-1|once|NA
CSAPGRGSEQYF
TGCAGTGCGCCGGGCAGGGGCTCCGAGCAGTACTTC
>13|TRBJ2-7|TRBV29-1|NA|TRBD1
CSVEVAGGHEQYF
TGCAGCGTTGAAGTCGCAGGGGGCCACGAGCAGTACTTC
>16|TRBJ2-7|TRBV11-3|NA|TRBD2
CASSLEGTSGTYEQYF
TGTGCCAGCAGCTTAGAAGGGACTAGCGGCACCTACGAGCAGTACTTC
>15|TRBJ2-4|TRBV11-2|NA|TRBD2
CASSLEGSGRDIQYF
TGTGCCAGCAGCTTAGAAGGTAGCGGGAGGGACATTCAGTACTTC
>10|TRBJ1-2|TRBV6-1|NA|NA
CASGDGGYTF
TGTGCCAGCGGGGACGGTGGCTACACCTTC
>13|TRBJ2-5|TRBV6-5|NA|NA
CASSLTGKETQYF
TGTGCCAGCAGTTTAACCGGGAAAGAGACCCAGTACTTC
>14|TRBJ1-1|TRBV6-5|few|NA
CASSYSRRNTEAFF
TGTGCCAGCAGTTACTCGAGGCGGAACACTGAAGCTTTCTTT
>13|TRBJ1-2|TRBV10-3|NA|NA
CAISENTGQGYTF
TGTGCCATCAGTGAGAATACCGGCCAAGGCTACACCTTC
>11|TRBJ2-7|TRBV7-3|NA|NA
CASSRNYEQYF
TGTGCCAGCAGCCGGAACTACGAGCAGTACTTC
>16|TRBJ1-5|TRBV6-2/TRBV6-3|NA|NA
CASSSVGGRSNQPQHF
TGTGCCAGCAGTTCGGTAGGGGGTAGGAGCAATCAGCCCCAGCATTTT
>14|TRBJ1-2|TRBV7-2|few|NA
CASSPSRLNYGYTF
TGTGCCAGCAGCCCTTCCCGTCTTAACTATGGCTACACCTTC
>13|TRBJ1-1|TRBV7-3|NA|NA
CASSLDTNTEAFF
TGTGCCAGCAGCTTAGACACGAACACTGAAGCTTTCTTT
>19|TRBJ1-6|TRBV6-1|few|NA
CASSDRGLNRGSYNSPLHF
TGTGCCAGCAGTGACAGGGGACTTAACCGGGGGTCCTATAATTCACCCCTCCACTTT
>13|TRBJ1-2|TRBV30|few|NA
CVWSVGDSVGYTF
TGTGTCTGGAGTGTCGGGGATTCGGTGGGCTACACCTTC
>13|TRBJ2-5|TRBV24-1|NA|NA
CATSEDGTGTQYF
TGTGCCACCAGTGAGGACGGGACGGGGACCCAGTACTTC
>14|TRBJ2-1|TRBV20-1|few|NA
CSARPWNSYNEQFF
TGCAGTGCTAGACCATGGAACAGCTACAATGAGCAGTTCTTC
>14|TRBJ1-2|TRBV2|NA|TRBD1
CASIGQGSWYGYTF
TGTGCCAGCATTGGACAGGGTAGTTGGTATGGCTACACCTTC
>13|TRBJ2-7|TRBV20-1|NA|NA
CSARSQGRHEQYF
TGCAGTGCTAGATCTCAGGGGCGGCACGAGCAGTACTTC
>14|TRBJ1-6|TRBV25-1|few|NA
CASSEVGGSTPLHF
TGTGCCAGCAGTGAGGTGGGGGGTTCGACACCCCTCCACTTT
>12|TRBJ1-2|TRBV20-1|NA|NA
CSAAGHNYGYTF
TGCAGTGCCGCGGGTCACAACTATGGCTACACCTTC
>12|TRBJ2-3|TRBV7-2|NA|NA
CASSPYTDTQYF
TGTGCCAGCAGCCCGTACACAGATACGCAGTATTTT
>15|TRBJ2-7|TRBV7-5|NA|NA
CISVPEASRNYEQYF
NA
>11|TRBJ2-3|TRBV2|NA|NA
CASSATYTQYF
TGTGCCAGCAGTGCGACTTATACGCAGTATTTT
>13|TRBJ2-7|TRBV6-2/TRBV6-3|NA|NA
CASSYWDMGEQYF
TGTGCCAGCAGTTACTGGGACATGGGAGAGCAGTACTTC
>14|TRBJ2-2|TRBV2|NA|NA
CASMGQGETGELFF
TGTGCCAGCATGGGGCAGGGAGAGACCGGGGAGCTGTTTTTT
>12|TRBJ1-2|TRBV20-1|NA|NA
CSARPPSHGYTF
TGCAGTGCTAGACCCCCGAGTCACGGCTACACCTTC
>12|TRBJ2-3|TRBV7-9|few|NA
CASSYLPDTQYF
TGTGCCAGCAGCTATCTCCCAGATACGCAGTATTTT
>13|TRBJ1-6|TRBV20-1|once|TRBD1
CSAWTGRNSPLHF
TGCAGTGCTTGGACAGGGCGGAATTCACCCCTCCACTTT
>14|TRBJ2-7|TRBV30|once|TRBD2
CAWSVLAGVFEQYF
TGTGCCTGGAGTGTTTTGGCGGGAGTATTCGAGCAGTACTTC
>13|TRBJ1-5|TRBV20-1|NA|NA
CSAEGRGNQPQHF
TGCAGTGCAGAAGGACGGGGCAATCAGCCCCAGCATTTT
>15|TRBJ1-2|TRBV7-9|few|NA
CASSLELGSNYGYTF
TGTGCCAGCAGCTTAGAATTGGGAAGTAACTATGGCTACACCTTC
>15|TRBJ2-1|TRBV7-6|NA|TRBD1
CASSSRGQGAVEQFF
TGTGCCAGCAGCAGCCGGGGCCAGGGGGCGGTTGAGCAGTTCTTC
>13|TRBJ1-1|TRBV7-7|NA|NA
CASSDLGNTEAFF
TGTGCTAGCTCCGACTTGGGCAACACTGAAGCTTTCTTT
>15|TRBJ1-5|TRBV15|NA|NA
CATSRDRQGYQPQHF
TGTGCCACCAGCAGAGATCGGCAGGGATATCAGCCCCAGCATTTT
>14|TRBJ2-5|TRBV11-3|NA|NA
CASSLSVWSETQYF
TGTGCCAGCAGCTTAAGTGTCTGGAGTGAGACCCAGTACTTC